The present entry profiles one T cell receptor beta chain with its context. Its antigen is unknown. This specimen belongs to a study of post-analysis software for immune sequencing data. About the research overall: Several disease courses (relapsing-remitting, secondary progressive and progressive-relapsing) of multiple sclerosis were included.

Prepared TCR beta cDNA libraries contained unique molecular identifiers. TCRdb processed the PCR reads anew with MiXCR; each CDR3 protein has one entry. In the table there are some 260,000 distinct CDR3 sequences, 36% of which are singletons. The study's findings and limits: Compared with controls, patients had more of roughly 5 TRBV segments, including TRBV5-6, TRBV5-1 and TRBV20-1. For normalized Chao1 diversity, multiple sclerosis patients scored significantly lower than controls did. Strong co-clustering by F measure was seen for same-batch samples.

This CDR3 has 15 residues. V dropped 10 bases and J dropped 4; count of bases not matched to a gene: 8. Looked up from germline, CDR1 is LNHDA and CDR2 is SQIVND (reference sequence). This chain connects TRBV19 to TRBJ2-1, with 12 positions matching TRBD2. This receptor was identified in a girl aged 10 to 17 with multiple sclerosis. The sequencing input was blood. CDR3 nucleotide sequence: TGTGCCACTAAGACTAGCGGGAGTTCGTACAATGAGCAGTTCTTC. This gives the protein CATKTSGSSYNEQFF.